These 20 T cell receptor beta chains were sequenced from one sample in a study of blood T cell repertoires in COVID-19 (dated by TCRdb to 2019 to 2021). Library construction relied on the immunoSEQ multiplex PCR assay. The table was pulled from immuneACCESS by TCRdb, which kept in-frame rearrangements only. Such tables lose some clones; where checked, under half of the loss comes from unresolved V genes, and the rest has no known cause. The sample includes 20,000 to 30,000 clones, with 75% to 90% observed a single time. The top ten clonotypes cover 7.6% of the sample. The sequenced sample consisted of peripheral blood. All receptors come from a human donor in a cohort sampled during active COVID-19.

The J gene is TRBJ2-1, the V gene TRBV2; the match to TRBD2 covers 14 bases. Germline V CDR1 and CDR2: SNHLY, FYNNEI. V was pared by 9 bases and J by 4 bases, with 5 bases of the junction left unmatched. This CDR3 is 15 amino acids long. CDR3 amino acids: CARTRLAGGYNEQFF. The DNA of the CDR3 is TGTGCCAGGACCCGACTAGCGGGAGGGTACAATGAGCAGTTCTTC. Filled out from reference TRBV2 and TRBJ2-1, the complete variable domain reads EPEVTQTPSHQVTQMGQEVILRCVPISNHLYFYWYRQILGQKVEFLVSFYNNEISEKSEIFDDQFSVERPDGSNFTLKIRSTKLEDSAMYFCARTRLAGGYNEQFFGPGTRLTVL.

The chain couples TRBV6-4 to TRBJ2-2; maybe TRBD2 (5 bases). Between the trimmed V and J ends, which lost 6 bases and 3 bases, there was a span of 14 bases. Looked up from germline, CDR1 is MRHNA and CDR2 is SNTAGT. The CDR3 is 15 residues long. This CDR3 reads CASSENGLYTGELFF. CDR3 sequence (DNA): TGTGCCAGCAGCGAAAACGGACTGTACACCGGGGAGCTGTTTTTT.

The chain joins TRBV5-1 to TRBJ2-3; 10 nucleotides align to TRBD1. Germline V lookup: CDR1 SGHRS, CDR2 YFSETQ. The junction had 6 bases not matched to a gene; V was cut back by 4 bases and J by 4 bases. This CDR3 is built from 15 residues. CDR3 DNA sequence: TGCGCCAGCAGCCGGACAGGGGGTTTGCCAGATACGCAGTATTTT. Translated, it gives CASSRTGGLPDTQYF.

The chain joins TRBV2 to TRBJ2-4, with D maybe TRBD2 (6 bases). The CDR3 contains 17 residues. Germline assignment: CDR1 SNHLY and CDR2 FYNNEI. V lost 7 bases and J 3 bases, leaving 22 bases between the germline ends. This CDR3 reads CASTETPSGTYKNIQYF. As DNA, the CDR3 is TGTGCCAGCACAGAAACGCCGTCGGGGACTTACAAAAACATTCAGTACTTC.

The V call is TRBV5-6, the J call TRBJ2-7, with 7 positions matching TRBD1. This CDR3 has 15 residues. V was pared by 0 bases and J by 3 bases, with 6 bases of the junction left unmatched. Germline V gives CDR1 SGHDT, CDR2 YYEEEE. CDR3 protein: CASSLGGQGDYEQYF. The CDR3 DNA is TGTGCCAGCAGCTTGGGGGGCCAGGGGGACTACGAGCAGTACTTC.

This clone has only one observation. The V call is TRBV4-2, the J call TRBJ1-2; maybe TRBD1 (5 bases). Trimming cost V 1 base and J 6 bases, with 18 bases left between them. Germline V gene data show CDR1 as LGHNA and CDR2 as YNFKEQ. This CDR3 spans 16 amino acids. The DNA of the CDR3 is TGTGCCAGCAGCCAAGCGTCCGGCGTTCAGGGCGATGGCTACACCTTC. Protein product: CASSQASGVQGDGYTF.

The V and J genes are TRBV7-6 and TRBJ2-2; D is perhaps TRBD2 (5 bases). The germline V gene encodes CDR1 SGHVS and CDR2 FNYEAQ. The length of the CDR3 is 15 residues. The germline V and J ends were trimmed by 5 bases and 6 bases, with 16 bases remaining between them. For the CDR3, the DNA is TGTGCCAGCAGCCCAACTAGTATCTTTCCCGGGGAGCTGTTTTTT. This translates into CASSPTSIFPGELFF.

The chain has TRBV6-5 and TRBJ2-7; a possible D gene is TRBD1 (6 bases). The CDR3 extends over 15 amino acids. CDR1 is MNHEY and CDR2 is SVGAGI in the germline V gene. Trimming stripped 5 bases from V and 3 bases from J, with 17 bases between. CDR3 DNA sequence: TGTGCCAGCAGTCTTTTTAAGGGACAACTCTACGAGCAGTACTTC. Protein product: CASSLFKGQLYEQYF.

This clone was seen a few times. CDR3 in DNA: TGTGCCAGCAGTATGGAGGAGGGACCGGGATCACCCCTCCACTTT. This codes for CASSMEEGPGSPLHF. The chain employs TRBV2 and TRBJ1-6; the D gene is possibly TRBD1 (5 bases). V lost 5 bases and J 10 bases, leaving 18 bases between the germline ends. From germline, CDR1 is SNHLY and CDR2 FYNNEI. There are 15 residues in the CDR3. The full variable domain, rest sourced from reference TRBV2 and TRBJ1-6, is EPEVTQTPSHQVTQMGQEVILRCVPISNHLYFYWYRQILGQKVEFLVSFYNNEISEKSEIFDDQFSVERPDGSNFTLKIRSTKLEDSAMYFCASSMEEGPGSPLHFGNGTRLTVT.

The CDR3 bases are TGTGCCAGCAGCTTAGGGACTCAAGAGACCCAGTACTTC. It is translated as CASSLGTQETQYF. The rearrangement links TRBV7-9 to TRBJ2-5; possibly TRBD2 for D (5 bases). This CDR3 has 13 residues. Germline V lookup: CDR1 SEHNR, CDR2 FQNEAQ (reference sequence). Trimming left V 1 base short and J 2 bases short, with 5 bases between.

The chain uses TRBV7-9 and TRBJ1-1, with 8 bases that match TRBD1. The V segment lost 5 bases and the J segment 3 bases; nucleotides outside the gene matches: 5. This CDR3 has 14 amino acids. The V gene's germline CDR1 is SEHNR and CDR2 FQNEAQ (reference sequence). The CDR3 here is CASSPTGVDTEAFF. CDR3 DNA: TGTGCCAGCAGCCCGACAGGGGTAGACACTGAAGCTTTCTTT.

Only a few counts were recorded for this clone. The V and J genes are TRBV5-8 and TRBJ1-5, with D maybe TRBD1 (6 bases). Germline CDR1 reads SGHTS; CDR2 reads YDEGEE. The CDR3 runs to 15 residues. Trimming removed 4 bases at V and 4 bases at J, with 15 bases between. This CDR3 is CASSAEQGANQPQHF. DNA of the CDR3: TGTGCCAGCAGCGCGGAACAGGGAGCAAATCAGCCCCAGCATTTT.

The genes are TRBV12-3 or TRBV12-4 and TRBJ1-2; weak D call: TRBD1 (6 bases). Trimming shortened V by 5 bases and J by 3 bases, and 10 bases separated the two germline ends. The CDR3 sequence is 13 residues long. Written as DNA, the CDR3 is TGTGCCAGCAGTCGGGGGGCGGACTATGGCTACACCTTC. Translated, it gives CASSRGADYGYTF.

The chain is built from TRBV16 and TRBJ1-5; TRBD1 agrees at 7 bases. CDR1 is KGHSY and CDR2 is FQNENV in the germline V gene. The CDR3 contains 14 residues. After removal of 2 bases from V and 6 bases from J, the junction contained 4 bases not matched to a gene. The CDR3 nucleotides read TGTGCCAGCAGCCAAGGACAGGTATTTCAGCCCCAGCATTTT. This encodes CASSQGQVFQPQHF.

The J gene is TRBJ2-1, the V gene TRBV11-2; maybe TRBD2 (5 bases). This CDR3 region has 14 residues. Per the germline V gene, CDR1 is SGHAT and CDR2 is FQNNGV. The germline V and J ends were trimmed by 2 bases and 5 bases, with 10 bases remaining between them. The CDR3 sequence is CASSLIPADNEQFF. CDR3 bases: TGTGCCAGCAGCTTAATTCCAGCGGACAATGAGCAGTTCTTC.

The chain links TRBV5-8 to TRBJ2-7, with a possible D match to TRBD1 (5 bases). In germline, CDR1 is SGHTS, CDR2 YDEGEE. This CDR3 is 15 amino acids long. The germline V and J ends were trimmed by 1 base and 0 bases, with 11 bases remaining between them. CDR3 in DNA: TGTGCCAGCAGCTTGAGGGGTGGGATCTCCTACGAGCAGTACTTC. It specifies CASSLRGGISYEQYF.

The chain recombines TRBV4-3 with TRBJ2-1; 9 bases fit TRBD2. J lost 7 bases, V lost 8 bases, and 9 bases had no gene match. Germline CDR1 reads LGHNA; CDR2 reads YSLEER. The CDR3 runs to 14 residues. CDR3 residues: CASGLAGTLNEQFF. CDR3 nucleotides: TGCGCCAGCGGCCTAGCGGGAACCTTAAATGAGCAGTTCTTC.

V is TRBV15 and J is TRBJ2-3, with 15 bases fitting TRBD2. Trimming at V came to 3 bases and at J to 5 bases, leaving 12 bases not matched to a gene. The CDR3 covers 19 residues. Per germline, CDR1 LNHNV and CDR2 YYDKDF (reference sequence). The CDR3 loop reads CATSSLGGTSGRNQDTQYF. CDR3 nucleotide sequence: TGTGCCACCAGCAGCTTAGGAGGGACTAGCGGGAGGAACCAAGATACGCAGTATTTT.

This sequence joins TRBV6-5 and TRBJ1-1, with D possibly matching TRBD1 (5 bases). CDR1 is MNHEY, CDR2 SVGAGI, per germline. The CDR3 is 14 residues long. The V end was cut by 7 bases, the J end by 8 bases, with 20 bases between. This CDR3 reads CASKAGTLIDEAFF. The CDR3 nucleotides read TGTGCCAGCAAAGCGGGGACCTTAATAGACGAAGCTTTCTTT.

V is TRBV7-2 and J is TRBJ1-2; no clear D gene. Germline assignment: CDR1 SGHTA and CDR2 FQGNSA. This CDR3 contains 14 residues. V was shortened by 1 base and J by 8 bases, with 14 bases between the two germline ends. DNA for the CDR3: TGTGCCAGCAGCTTAGGGTCGGCAGGTTCCGGCTACACCTTC. Amino acid sequence: CASSLGSAGSGYTF.